This T cell receptor beta chain is drawn from a study of T cell repertoires in cytomegalovirus infection. Study context: CMV infection plus the matching HLA type was flagged by public TCR beta signatures. The study's findings and limits: Public TCR beta family frequency separated CMV-and-HLA carriers, including in an independent cohort. CMV-specific TCR beta clonotypes restricted by HLA-C were the ones dominating the ex vivo response.

A word on this clonotype: Its antigen remains unidentified. This clone may be a read error of a much larger clone one base away.

TCRdb re-derived calls from the reads in MiXCR, one entry per CDR3 protein. The sample shows tens of thousands of distinct CDR3 sequences, under 5% of them seen only once. Sequenced: PBMCs. The clonotype was recovered from a human donor in good health (CMV status not recorded). Some clones in this sample may be carry-over from other donors' samples.

CDR3 loop: CASTLWGFETEAYF. The CDR3 DNA sequence: TGTGCCAGCACCTTGTGGGGTTTTGAAACTGAAGCTTACTTT. This rearrangement joins TRBV28 to TRBJ1-1; the D is unclear. The germline CDR1 and CDR2 sequences are MDHEN and SYDVKM. The CDR3 loop spans 14 amino acids.